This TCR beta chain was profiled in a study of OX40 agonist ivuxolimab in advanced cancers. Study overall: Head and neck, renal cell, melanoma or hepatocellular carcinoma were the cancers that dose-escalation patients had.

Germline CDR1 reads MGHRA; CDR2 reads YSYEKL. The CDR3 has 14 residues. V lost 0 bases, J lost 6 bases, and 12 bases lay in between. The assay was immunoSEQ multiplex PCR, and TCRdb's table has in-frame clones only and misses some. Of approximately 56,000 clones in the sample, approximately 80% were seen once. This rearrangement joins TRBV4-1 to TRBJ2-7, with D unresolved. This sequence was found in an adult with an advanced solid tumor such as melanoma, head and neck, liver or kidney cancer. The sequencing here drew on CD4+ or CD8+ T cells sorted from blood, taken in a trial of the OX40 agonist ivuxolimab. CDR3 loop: CASSQEVVPPEQYF. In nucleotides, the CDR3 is TGCGCCAGCAGCCAAGAAGTCGTTCCCCCCGAGCAGTACTTC.